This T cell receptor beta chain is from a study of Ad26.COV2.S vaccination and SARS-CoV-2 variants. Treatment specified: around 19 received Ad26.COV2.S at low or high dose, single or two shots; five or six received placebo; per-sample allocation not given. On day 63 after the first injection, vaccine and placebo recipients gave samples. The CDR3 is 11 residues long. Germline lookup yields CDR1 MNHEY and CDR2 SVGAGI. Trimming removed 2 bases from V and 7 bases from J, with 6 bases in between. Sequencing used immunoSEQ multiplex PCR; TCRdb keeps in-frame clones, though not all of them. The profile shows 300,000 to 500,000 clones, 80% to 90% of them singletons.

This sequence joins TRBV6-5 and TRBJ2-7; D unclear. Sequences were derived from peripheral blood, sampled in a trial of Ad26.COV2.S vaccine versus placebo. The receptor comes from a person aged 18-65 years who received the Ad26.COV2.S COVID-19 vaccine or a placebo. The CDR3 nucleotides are TGTGCCAGCAGTTACAGGGATGAGCAGTACTTC. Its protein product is CASSYRDEQYF.